This T cell receptor (beta chain) came from a study of CD8 T cells in ankylosing spondylitis. Broader study findings: The clones that were linked to disease were reported to be significantly enriched in matched synovial fluid samples from ankylosing spondylitis patients. A TCR beta motif of about 8 highly homologous variants seemed to mark ankylosing spondylitis blood. Before this, some motif variants had been reported in reactive arthritis synovial fluid and blood.

Germline assignment: CDR1 SGHTA and CDR2 FQGNSA. V was cut by 0 bases and J by 3 bases, with 13 bases left in between. The CDR3 runs to 16 residues. Using quantitative 5'-RACE with molecular barcodes, the authors made TCR beta libraries. TCRdb passed the 5' RACE reads through MiXCR, listing each CDR3 protein once. The sample carries a few hundred thousand distinct CDR3 sequences, about 22% recorded once. This clonotype has a handful of counts. Its specificity is not known. The source of this sequence is a male donor with ankylosing spondylitis. The rearrangement links TRBV7-2 to TRBJ2-3, with D perhaps TRBD2 (6 bases). Sequencing was done on a sample of blood, either unsorted or a sorted T cell fraction (not recorded which). The CDR3 DNA follows: TGTGCCAGCAGCTTAGCGAGGGTAGGAGGGACAGATACGCAGTATTTT. Translation: CASSLARVGGTDTQYF.